The table lists the clone carrying this TCR beta chain with many counts. The antigen is not known. Using unique molecular identifiers, the investigators prepared the TCRbeta library. Each CDR3 protein is one row after TCRdb ran MiXCR on the PCR reads. The table lists almost 500,000 distinct CDR3 sequences, under 12% of them singletons. The data were obtained in a study of T-cell reconstitution after alpha-beta-depleted transplantation in children. General study points: Roughly two months post-transplant, alpha-beta T cells reportedly originated from several hundred graft clones that had expanded. Several patients had high TCRbeta diversity at day 60; it came from surviving recipient T cells and thymic progenitors.

V lost 10 bases, J lost 8 bases, and 8 bases lay in between. The CDR3 has 10 residues. This receptor was identified in a child aged 2-15 years with inherited bone marrow failure, due to receive a stem cell transplant. The specimen was PBMCs, collected before TCRalphabeta/CD19-depleted stem cell transplant. V usage is TRBV12-3 or TRBV12-4 and J usage is TRBJ2-2; D ambiguous. The CDR3 sequence: CAIRMGELFF. Here the CDR3 DNA reads TGTGCCATCAGGATGGGGGAGCTGTTTTTT.